These 9 T cell receptor beta chains were all obtained from the same sample, sequenced in a study of blood T cell repertoires in COVID-19. Produced via immunoSEQ multiplex PCR; TCRdb's table is partial and in-frame only. The sample lists 110,000 or so clones, less than 85% seen once, with less than 2% in the top ten. Sequencing used peripheral blood. The receptors derive from a woman aged 40 to 49 with acute or convalescent COVID-19.

The chain joins TRBV7-2 to TRBJ2-7; weak D call: TRBD1 (6 bases). The germline V gene has CDR1 SGHTA and CDR2 FQGNSA. The CDR3 is made up of 15 amino acids. Deletions cut 5 bases from V and 0 bases from J, with 14 bases between. This chain's CDR3 is CASSPRQADSYEQYF. DNA of the CDR3: TGTGCCAGCAGCCCGCGACAGGCCGACTCCTACGAGCAGTACTTC.

Here the CDR3 DNA reads TGTGCCAGCAGCCCCAGGACAGGGTACTACGAGCAGTACTTC. The encoded protein is CASSPRTGYYEQYF. This chain links TRBV25-1 with TRBJ2-7; 8 bases align to TRBD1. V lost 6 bases and J lost 3; bases outside the gene matches: 7. Looked up from germline, CDR1 is MGHDK and CDR2 is SYGVNS. There are 14 residues in the CDR3.

J is TRBJ2-7 and V is TRBV5-1; D may be TRBD1 (5 bases). The CDR3 totals 14 residues. Looked up from germline, CDR1 is SGHRS and CDR2 is YFSETQ. V dropped 0 bases and J dropped 5 bases, with 12 bases sitting between them. The CDR3 sequence: CASSLARVSDEQYF. DNA of the CDR3: TGCGCCAGCAGCTTGGCCAGGGTTTCGGACGAGCAGTACTTC.

The V and J genes are TRBV3-1 (or the pseudogene TRBV3-2) and TRBJ1-4; D unclear. The germline V gene encodes CDR1 LGHDT and CDR2 YNNKEL (reference sequence). CDR3 length: 14 amino acids. V lost 0 bases and J lost 6, with 8 bases in between. The CDR3 DNA reads as TGTGCCAGCAGCCAAGATCGGGTGGATGAAAAACTGTTTTTT. Translating gives CASSQDRVDEKLFF.

This clone has a single count. V is TRBV15 and J is TRBJ2-5; 10 bases align to TRBD2. The CDR3 spans 17 residues. With V trimmed by 1 base and J by 5 bases, 10 bases remained unmatched. CDR1 LNHNV and CDR2 YYDKDF come from the germline V gene (reference sequence). The CDR3 coding sequence is TGTGCCACCAGCAGAGTGTTGGGGCTAGCGGGGGTGGAGACCCAGTACTTC. It codes for CATSRVLGLAGVETQYF.

J is TRBJ2-7 and V is TRBV5-4; 7 bases agree with TRBD2. Trimming at V came to 3 bases and at J to 7 bases, leaving 10 bases not matched to a gene. The germline CDR1 and CDR2 sequences are SGHNT and YYREEE (reference sequence). The CDR3 sequence is 14 residues long. The CDR3 protein is CASSSGLSLGEQYF. In DNA, the CDR3 is TGTGCCAGCAGCTCGGGACTAAGTTTGGGGGAGCAGTACTTC. Supplemented by reference TRBV5-4 and TRBJ2-7, the full variable domain reads ETGVTQSPTHLIKTRGQQVTLRCSSQSGHNTVSWYQQALGQGPQFIFQYYREEENGRGNFPPRFSGLQFPNYSSELNVNALELDDSALYLCASSSGLSLGEQYFGPGTRLTVT.

V gene TRBV6-5 combines with J gene TRBJ1-2; TRBD1 might be the D (6 bases). The V end was cut by 6 bases, the J end by 3 bases, with 8 bases between. Germline V gene data show CDR1 as MNHEY and CDR2 as SVGAGI. The CDR3 is 12 amino acids. CDR3 loop: CASRTGYYGYTF. The CDR3 coding sequence is TGTGCCAGCAGAACAGGGTACTATGGCTACACCTTC.

This clone was detected only a few times. The chain employs TRBV9 and TRBJ1-4; a weak D match, TRBD1 (5 bases). The CDR3 totals 15 residues. The germline V gene encodes CDR1 SGDLS and CDR2 YYNGEE. V was shortened by 4 bases and J by 4 bases, with 14 bases between the two germline ends. The CDR3 protein is CASSPRGLYNEKLFF. The CDR3 DNA sequence: TGTGCCAGCAGCCCTAGGGGACTGTATAATGAAAAACTGTTTTTT.

The genes are TRBV30 and TRBJ2-1, with D possibly being TRBD2 (5 bases). CDR1 and CDR2 from the germline V gene are GTSNPN and SVGIG (reference sequence). This CDR3 spans 12 amino acids. With 8 bases removed from V and 7 bases from J, the gap between germline ends came to 15 bases. The CDR3 DNA follows: TGTGCCCGGACTGGGAGTGGGAATGAGCAGTTCTTC. It yields the protein CARTGSGNEQFF.